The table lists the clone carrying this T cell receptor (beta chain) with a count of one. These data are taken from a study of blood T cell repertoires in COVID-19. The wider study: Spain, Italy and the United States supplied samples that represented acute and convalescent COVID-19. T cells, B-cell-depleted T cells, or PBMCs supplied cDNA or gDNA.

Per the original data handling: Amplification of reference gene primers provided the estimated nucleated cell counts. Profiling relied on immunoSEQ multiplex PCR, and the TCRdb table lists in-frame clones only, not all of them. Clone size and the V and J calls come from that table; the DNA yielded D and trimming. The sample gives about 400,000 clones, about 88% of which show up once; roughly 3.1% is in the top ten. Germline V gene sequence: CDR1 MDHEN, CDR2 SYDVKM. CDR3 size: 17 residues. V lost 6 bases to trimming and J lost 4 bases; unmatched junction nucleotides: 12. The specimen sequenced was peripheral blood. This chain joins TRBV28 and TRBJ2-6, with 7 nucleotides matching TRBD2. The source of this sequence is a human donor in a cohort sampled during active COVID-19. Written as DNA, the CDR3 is TGTGCCAGCAGCTCGCCCCTAGCGGAGGGGGGGGCCAACGTCCTGACTTTC. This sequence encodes CASSSPLAEGGANVLTF.